What follows are 23 T cell receptor beta chains derived from one specimen sequenced in a study of post-analysis software for immune sequencing data. Which antigens these TCRs recognize remains unknown. Each TCR beta cDNA library carried unique molecular identifiers. TCRdb re-called the PCR reads through MiXCR, storing one row per CDR3 protein. The data hold roughly 400,000 distinct CDR3 sequences, with 30% to 40% observed a single time. Whole-study findings and limits: Roughly five TRBV segments appeared more often in patients than in controls, and TRBV5-6, TRBV5-1 and TRBV20-1 were among these.

Source material: blood. The receptors come from a girl aged 2-10 years with multiple sclerosis.

This clonotype was counted between two and nine times. The V call is TRBV7-2, the J call TRBJ2-5; possible D gene TRBD1, 5 bases. V lost 1 base, J lost 1 base, and 7 bases lay in between. CDR1 and CDR2 from the germline V gene are SGHTA and FQGNSA. This CDR3 contains 14 residues. The CDR3 reads CASSLDRPQETQYF. The CDR3 coding sequence is TGTGCCAGCAGCTTAGACAGGCCCCAAGAGACCCAGTACTTC. Looking up the rest from reference TRBV7-2 and TRBJ2-5 gives the full variable domain: GAGVSQSPSNKVTEKGKDVELRCDPISGHTALYWYRQSLGQGLEFLIYFQGNSAPDKSGLPSDRFSAERTGGSVSTLTIQRTQQEDSAVYLCASSLDRPQETQYFGPGTRLLVL.

The chain couples TRBV29-1 to TRBJ2-1; 7 positions agree with TRBD1. V lost 5 bases and J lost 7; bases outside the gene matches: 11. CDR1 is SQVTM, CDR2 ANQGSEA, per germline. There are 14 residues in the CDR3. CDR3 loop: CSVSGTAKGNEQFF. The CDR3 DNA reads as TGCAGCGTTTCCGGGACAGCCAAGGGAAATGAGCAGTTCTTC.

The genes are TRBV27 and TRBJ1-4; no reliable D call. V lost 5 bases to trimming and J lost 7 bases, with 17 bases between them. The CDR3 is 15 residues long. Germline V CDR1 and CDR2: MNHEY, SMNVEV (reference sequence). The CDR3 nucleotides are TGTGCCAGCAGTCTGTACGCCCTTACGGGTGAAAAACTGTTTTTT. Translated: CASSLYALTGEKLFF.

A note on this clonotype: At one end the junction does not follow the germline gene, possibly because of a read error. The chain recombines TRBV9 with TRBJ2-2; 7 bases are a match to TRBD1. Germline V gene lookup returns CDR1 SGDLS and CDR2 YYNGEE. The CDR3 loop spans 15 amino acids. The CDR3 loop reads CASSLQGMNAGELFF. The DNA of the CDR3 is TGTGCCAGCAGCCTACAGGGGATGAACGCCGGGGAGCTGTTTTTT.

The chain links TRBV10-3 to TRBJ2-7; D unresolved. Germline loops: CDR1 ENHRY, CDR2 SYGVKD. CDR3 size: 16 residues. V was pared by 3 bases and J by 0 bases, with 15 bases between. The CDR3 DNA follows: TGTGCCATCAGTGACTCCTCCCAGATGAGCTCCTACGAGCAGTACTTC. It yields the protein CAISDSSQMSSYEQYF.

This sequence joins TRBV28 and TRBJ2-1; D possibly corresponds to TRBD1 (5 bases). In germline, CDR1 is MDHEN, CDR2 SYDVKM. This CDR3 is 14 amino acids long. Between the trimmed V and J ends, which lost 5 bases and 2 bases, there was a span of 10 bases. CDR3: CASSQGLAYNEQFF. In DNA, the CDR3 is TGTGCCAGCAGTCAGGGTTTGGCCTACAATGAGCAGTTCTTC.

A note on this clonotype: One end of the junction fails to match germline, which may point to a read error. The chain is built from TRBV6-4 and TRBJ2-2, with D uncertain. Germline CDR1 MRHNA, CDR2 SNTAGT. The CDR3 consists of 12 residues. CDR3 sequence reads: CVSSVGTGELFF. The CDR3 coding sequence is TGTGTCAGCAGTGTGGGTACCGGGGAGCTGTTTTTT.

The chain links TRBV7-2 to TRBJ2-6; weak D call: TRBD1 (5 bases). Germline V lookup: CDR1 SGHTA, CDR2 FQGNSA. This CDR3 contains 16 residues. The V gene lost 5 bases and the J gene lost 15 bases, with 26 bases spanning the gap. The DNA of the CDR3 is TGTGCCAGCAGCCCTGCTTATCAACCTGGGGCCAACACCCTGACTTTC. Translation: CASSPAYQPGANTLTF.

The chain employs TRBV10-3 and TRBJ2-7; D ambiguous. The V gene lost 6 bases and the J gene lost 3 bases, with 9 bases spanning the gap. The CDR3 spans 12 residues. Germline V gives CDR1 ENHRY, CDR2 SYGVKD. The chain's CDR3 is CAISPTYYEQYF. In DNA, the CDR3 is TGTGCCATCAGCCCGACATACTACGAGCAGTACTTC.

This clonotype was found a few times. The chain combines TRBV5-1 with TRBJ2-1; D remains unclear. The length of the CDR3 is 15 residues. V lost 4 bases to trimming and J lost 3 bases, with 14 bases between them. Germline CDR1 SGHRS, CDR2 YFSETQ. The CDR3 loop reads CASSRLADFYNEQFF. CDR3 DNA sequence: TGCGCCAGCAGCCGGCTGGCGGATTTCTACAATGAGCAGTTCTTC.

Concerning this clonotype itself: The junction differs from germline at one of its ends, possibly a read error. This sequence joins TRBV27 and TRBJ2-1; D may be TRBD2 (6 bases). The CDR3 runs to 15 residues. Germline CDR1 is MNHEY and CDR2 is SMNVEV (reference sequence). The CDR3 here is CTSSLLRESLDEQFF. The CDR3, as DNA: TGTACCAGCAGTTTATTACGGGAGAGTTTGGATGAGCAGTTCTTC.

This chain uses TRBV12-3 or TRBV12-4 with TRBJ2-3, with 10 bases aligning to TRBD2. The CDR3 length is 17 residues. With 5 bases clipped from V and 1 base from J, the junction kept 9 bases outside the gene matches. CDR3 sequence (DNA): TGTGCCAGCAGTCTCTCGAGAGGGACTAGCGGCACAGATACGCAGTATTTT. It translates to CASSLSRGTSGTDTQYF.

This clonotype has just a few counts. The chain is built from TRBV14 and TRBJ1-1; TRBD1 is a possible D gene (5 bases). V dropped 1 base and J dropped 7 bases, with 10 bases sitting between them. The CDR3 loop spans 13 amino acids. Germline V gene lookup returns CDR1 SGHDN and CDR2 FVKESK. CDR3 in amino acids: CASSQARVSEAFF. For the CDR3, the DNA is TGTGCCAGCAGCCAAGCCAGGGTTAGTGAAGCTTTCTTT.

This clonotype was counted between two and nine times. The V and J genes are TRBV27 and TRBJ1-5, with TRBD1 identical over 7 bases. The CDR3 contains 16 residues. The germline CDR1 and CDR2 sequences are MNHEY and SMNVEV (reference sequence). The V gene end was trimmed by 6 bases and the J gene end by 0 bases; junction bases not matched to a gene: 8. The CDR3 bases are TGTGCCAGCAGCCTCTCCAGGGGGTATAGCAATCAGCCCCAGCATTTT. It translates to CASSLSRGYSNQPQHF.

A few counts support this clonotype. For the CDR3, the DNA is TGTGCCAGCAGTTTACTAGCGGGGAGATACGAGCAGTACTTC. This codes for CASSLLAGRYEQYF. V is TRBV27 and J is TRBJ2-7; 9 nucleotides agree with TRBD2. This CDR3 spans 14 amino acids. The germline CDR1 and CDR2 sequences are MNHEY and SMNVEV (reference sequence). V lost 2 bases and J lost 4; bases outside the gene matches: 3.

This chain links TRBV7-9 with TRBJ2-1; D not resolved. Germline CDR1 reads SEHNR; CDR2 reads FQNEAQ (reference sequence). The CDR3 runs to 15 residues. V was cut by 2 bases and J by 5 bases, with 13 bases left in between. CDR3 bases: TGTGCCAGCAGCTTAATCAAAGAGGCCAACAATGAGCAGTTCTTC. Translation gives CASSLIKEANNEQFF.

The V and J genes are TRBV29-1 and TRBJ2-4; D uncertain. CDR3 length: 12 residues. V was trimmed by 5 bases and J by 8 bases, leaving 13 bases between them. The germline V gene encodes CDR1 SQVTM and CDR2 ANQGSEA. CDR3 in DNA: TGCAGCGTTTCTGGGGATGTAGACATTCAGTACTTC. Its translation is CSVSGDVDIQYF.

This clonotype has only a few counts. The V gene is TRBV28, the J gene TRBJ2-5; tentatively, D is TRBD1 (6 bases). CDR1 MDHEN and CDR2 SYDVKM come from the germline V gene. V lost 5 bases to trimming and J lost 2 bases, with 18 bases between them. CDR3 length: 16 amino acids. CDR3 region: CASSTAQGYWQETQYF. DNA for the CDR3: TGTGCCAGCAGTACAGCCCAGGGGTATTGGCAAGAGACCCAGTACTTC. The whole variable domain, remainder taken from reference TRBV28 and TRBJ2-5, is DVKVTQSSRYLVKRTGEKVFLECVQDMDHENMFWYRQDPGLGLRLIYFSYDVKMKEKGDIPEGYSVSREKKERFSLILESASTNQTSMYLCASSTAQGYWQETQYFGPGTRLLVL.

This clonotype turned up a few times. The V call is TRBV4-1, the J call TRBJ1-1; no reliable D call. Germline CDR1 reads MGHRA; CDR2 reads YSYEKL. This CDR3 spans 14 amino acids. Between the trimmed V and J ends, which lost 0 bases and 5 bases, there was a span of 10 bases. CDR3 protein: CASSQDWGTTEAFF. As DNA, the CDR3 is TGCGCCAGCAGCCAAGATTGGGGTACTACTGAAGCTTTCTTT.

This clonotype was counted a few times. The rearrangement joins TRBV4-1 to TRBJ1-3, with D unclear. CDR1 and CDR2 from the germline V gene are MGHRA and YSYEKL. CDR3 size: 15 residues. The V end was cut by 0 bases, the J end by 4 bases, with 10 bases between. For the CDR3, the DNA is TGCGCCAGCAGCCAAGAAAGGGAGTCAGGAAACACCATATATTTT. Its translation is CASSQERESGNTIYF.

The rearrangement joins TRBV11-2 to TRBJ2-1; D unresolved. CDR3 length equals 13 residues. V lost 5 bases and J lost 12, with 17 bases in between. From germline, CDR1 is SGHAT and CDR2 FQNNGV. CDR3 nucleotide sequence: TGTGCCAGCAGCCCCCCAGCCGAAAGTGGGCAGTTCTTC. It yields the protein CASSPPAESGQFF.

This clonotype occurred a few times. The gene calls are TRBV19 and TRBJ2-1; TRBD1 matches 9 bases. The CDR3 loop spans 16 amino acids. Unmatched junction bases numbered 8, after V lost 6 bases and J lost 2 bases. Germline V gene data show CDR1 as LNHDA and CDR2 as SQIVND (reference sequence). The DNA for the CDR3 is TGTGCCAGTAGCCGTATGACAGGGGGGCCCTACAATGAGCAGTTCTTC. It yields the protein CASSRMTGGPYNEQFF.

This chain joins TRBV14 and TRBJ2-7, with D perhaps given as TRBD1 or TRBD2 (6 bases each). Trimming took 2 bases from V and 2 from J, leaving 22 bases between them. The CDR3 totals 18 residues. CDR1 and CDR2 from the germline V gene are SGHDN and FVKESK. CDR3 in amino acids: CASSQSIFQGPGAYEQYF. The CDR3 region has the DNA TGTGCCAGCAGCCAATCAATTTTTCAGGGGCCGGGGGCCTACGAGCAGTACTTC.